The 20 T cell receptor beta chains presented below share a single source sample, sequenced in a study of blood T cell repertoires in COVID-19. TCRdb's table, derived via immunoSEQ multiplex PCR, lists solely in-frame clones and lacks some. The table has over 75,000 clones, roughly 90% seen once; the top ten hold 2.9%. The specimen sequenced was peripheral blood. These receptors originate from a woman of 80 years or more with acute or convalescent COVID-19.

The chain employs TRBV19 and TRBJ2-1; 11 nucleotides agree with TRBD2. The CDR3 sequence is 15 residues long. The V and J ends lost 5 bases and 7 bases, in that order; junction bases with no gene match: 7. The germline V gene encodes CDR1 LNHDA and CDR2 SQIVND (reference sequence). In nucleotides, the CDR3 is TGTGCCAGTAGTTCCGGACTAGCGGGTGGGAATGAGCAGTTCTTC. It encodes CASSSGLAGGNEQFF.

To note about this clone: The same CDR3 is also encoded by other DNA sequences in this sample. The chain combines TRBV11-2 with TRBJ1-1; a possible D gene is TRBD1 (5 bases). Germline loops: CDR1 SGHAT, CDR2 FQNNGV. The CDR3 runs to 13 residues. Trimming removed 5 bases at V and 1 base at J, with 8 bases between. CDR3 loop: CASSGDRNTEAFF. CDR3 bases: TGTGCCAGCAGCGGAGACAGGAACACTGAAGCTTTCTTT.

The chain combines TRBV6-4 with TRBJ2-2; D is ambiguous. Germline assignment: CDR1 MRHNA and CDR2 SNTAGT. The germline V and J ends were trimmed by 4 bases and 1 base, with 7 bases remaining between them. The CDR3 is 14 amino acids. CDR3 loop: CASSVQVNTGELFF. DNA of the CDR3: TGTGCCAGCAGTGTTCAGGTGAACACCGGGGAGCTGTTTTTT.

This chain connects TRBV5-1 to TRBJ1-2; 9 nucleotides line up with TRBD1. V was pared by 4 bases and J by 7 bases, with 8 bases of the junction left unmatched. The germline CDR1 and CDR2 sequences are SGHRS and YFSETQ. The CDR3 loop spans 14 amino acids. The CDR3 DNA follows: TGCGCCAGCAGCCCGGACACGACAGGGGGTGGCTACACCTTC. It codes for CASSPDTTGGGYTF. The full variable domain, in which reference TRBV5-1 and TRBJ1-2 provide the parts outside the CDR3, is KAGVTQTPRYLIKTRGQQVTLSCSPISGHRSVSWYQQTPGQGLQFLFEYFSETQRNKGNFPGRFSGRQFSNSRSEMNVSTLELGDSALYLCASSPDTTGGGYTFGSGTRLTVV.

The rearrangement uses TRBV5-1 and TRBJ2-2; 10 nucleotides line up with TRBD2. The CDR3 length is 16 residues. V lost 1 base, J lost 0 bases, and 0 bases stayed unmatched. Germline CDR1 and CDR2: SGHRS and YFSETQ. This CDR3 reads CASSLTSGTNTGELFF. The CDR3 nucleotides read TGCGCCAGCAGCTTGACTAGCGGGACGAACACCGGGGAGCTGTTTTTT. Combining the CDR3 with reference TRBV5-1 and TRBJ2-2 gives the whole variable domain KAGVTQTPRYLIKTRGQQVTLSCSPISGHRSVSWYQQTPGQGLQFLFEYFSETQRNKGNFPGRFSGRQFSNSRSEMNVSTLELGDSALYLCASSLTSGTNTGELFFGEGSRLTVL.

The J gene is TRBJ2-1, the V gene TRBV10-3; weak D call: TRBD1 (6 bases). CDR1 and CDR2 (germline): ENHRY, SYGVKD. V lost 6 bases and J 4 bases, leaving 16 bases between the germline ends. This CDR3 comprises 15 residues. The DNA for the CDR3 is TGTGCCATCAGCGATACAGGGTACCGGTACAATGAGCAGTTCTTC. Translation gives CAISDTGYRYNEQFF.

This rearrangement joins TRBV19 to TRBJ1-1; 7 bases match TRBD1. The germline V gene encodes CDR1 LNHDA and CDR2 SQIVND (reference sequence). CDR3 length: 15 amino acids. J was trimmed by 3 bases and V by 3 bases; bases with no gene match: 7. The CDR3 DNA reads TGTGCCAGTAGTATTACAGGGGAGGCGGACACTGAAGCTTTCTTT. Translated: CASSITGEADTEAFF.

The chain carries TRBV5-6 and TRBJ2-7; 12 bases fit TRBD2. V gave up 5 bases and J gave up 7 bases; unmatched junction bases: 7. Germline CDR1 SGHDT, CDR2 YYEEEE. CDR3 size: 14 residues. The CDR3 here is CASREGLAGREQYF. In DNA form, the CDR3 reads TGTGCCAGCAGGGAGGGACTAGCGGGCCGGGAGCAGTACTTC. The whole variable domain, filled in from reference TRBV5-6 and TRBJ2-7, reads DAGVTQSPTHLIKTRGQQVTLRCSPKSGHDTVSWYQQALGQGPQFIFQYYEEEERQRGNFPDRFSGHQFPNYSSELNVNALLLGDSALYLCASREGLAGREQYFGPGTRLTVT.

The chain joins TRBV3-1 (or the pseudogene TRBV3-2) to TRBJ1-4; no definite D call. CDR1 LGHDT and CDR2 YNNKEL come from the germline V gene (reference sequence). V lost 2 bases to trimming and J lost 8 bases, with 3 bases between them. The CDR3 is made up of 11 amino acids. The CDR3 sequence: CASSQLEKLFF. The CDR3 bases are TGTGCCAGCAGCCAACTGGAAAAACTGTTTTTT.

The chain carries TRBV24-1 and TRBJ2-1; D is unresolved. Trimming removed 2 bases at V and 13 bases at J, with 14 bases between. Germline loops: CDR1 KGHDR, CDR2 SFDVKD. The CDR3 runs to 13 residues. Here the CDR3 DNA reads TGTGCCACCAGTGATTCCAACGCGGTCCTCCAGTTCTTC. This codes for CATSDSNAVLQFF.

The genes are TRBV15 and TRBJ2-4; TRBD2 aligns across 10 bases. The V gene's germline CDR1 is LNHNV and CDR2 YYDKDF (reference sequence). J gave up 16 bases and V 0 bases, and 3 bases lay outside the gene matches. The CDR3 sequence is 12 residues long. The CDR3 DNA is TGTGCCACCAGCAGAGATAGGACTAGCGGTTACTTC. Protein sequence: CATSRDRTSGYF.

The V gene is TRBV2, the J gene TRBJ1-4, with 8 bases that match TRBD1. Germline V gives CDR1 SNHLY, CDR2 FYNNEI. V lost 6 bases to trimming and J lost 6 bases; unmatched junction nucleotides: 6. This CDR3 comprises 14 residues. In DNA, the CDR3 is TGTGCCAGCAGGGAGCAGGGGGCCCATGAAAAACTGTTTTTT. It encodes CASREQGAHEKLFF.

The chain uses TRBV4-2 and TRBJ2-1, with 10 bases fitting TRBD2. Trimming at V came to 4 bases and at J to 10 bases, leaving 10 bases not matched to a gene. Germline lookup yields CDR1 LGHNA and CDR2 YNFKEQ. The CDR3 is made up of 15 amino acids. CDR3 amino acids: CASSPETSGNWEQFF. CDR3 nucleotide sequence: TGTGCCAGCAGCCCCGAAACTAGCGGGAATTGGGAGCAGTTCTTC.

V usage is TRBV18 and J usage is TRBJ1-5; D remains unclear. V was trimmed by 2 bases and J by 7 bases, leaving 15 bases between them. Germline CDR1 KGHSH, CDR2 LQKENI. This CDR3 spans 15 amino acids. CDR3 sequence reads: CASSPRNAGGQPQHF. The CDR3 DNA is TGTGCCAGCTCACCAAGGAACGCCGGAGGGCAGCCCCAGCATTTT.

V is TRBV12-3 or TRBV12-4 and J is TRBJ1-1; 8 nucleotides line up with TRBD1. This CDR3 region has 13 residues. With V trimmed by 6 bases and J by 1 base, 1 base remained unmatched. The DNA for the CDR3 is TGTGCCAGCAGGGGACAGGAGAACACTGAAGCTTTCTTT. It specifies CASRGQENTEAFF.

This clone occurred once. The V call is TRBV29-1, the J call TRBJ2-3, with TRBD2 identical over 7 bases. Germline values: CDR1 SQVTM, CDR2 ANQGSEA. This CDR3 has 12 residues. The trim removed 8 bases at V and 4 bases at J, leaving 6 bases unmatched. The CDR3 DNA is TGCAGCTCTGGGGAGGGTTCAGATACGCAGTATTTT. It codes for CSSGEGSDTQYF.

The V call is TRBV25-1, the J call TRBJ1-1, with TRBD1 matching over 9 bases. CDR3 length equals 12 residues. Trimming at V came to 4 bases and at J to 7 bases, leaving 1 base not matched to a gene. Germline V gives CDR1 MGHDK, CDR2 SYGVNS. The CDR3 nucleotides read TGTGCCAGCAGTGGGGACAGGGTTGAAGCTTTCTTT. It specifies CASSGDRVEAFF.

CDR3 protein: CASSLVQGDEQFF. The CDR3 nucleotides are TGTGCCAGCAGTTTAGTCCAGGGGGATGAGCAGTTCTTC. The V and J genes are TRBV28 and TRBJ2-1; 7 nucleotides agree with TRBD1. Germline loops: CDR1 MDHEN, CDR2 SYDVKM. This CDR3 comprises 13 residues. The V gene end was trimmed by 2 bases and the J gene end by 8 bases; junction bases not matched to a gene: 3.

DNA for the CDR3: TGTGCCAGCTCACCCCTTGCACTGGACAGTGCCTATAATTCACCCCTCCACTTT. It is translated as CASSPLALDSAYNSPLHF. V gene TRBV18 combines with J gene TRBJ1-6, with TRBD1 as a possible D gene (6 bases). The CDR3 has 18 amino acids. CDR1 is KGHSH, CDR2 LQKENI, per germline. V lost 3 bases, J lost 2 bases, and 17 bases lay in between. The full variable domain, with the rest looked up from reference TRBV18 and TRBJ1-6, is NAGVMQNPRHLVRRRGQEARLRCSPMKGHSHVYWYRQLPEEGLKFMVYLQKENIIDESGMPKERFSAEFPKEGPSILRIQQVVRGDSAAYFCASSPLALDSAYNSPLHFGNGTRLTVT.

The chain carries TRBV5-1 and TRBJ1-1, with no clear D. The V end was cut by 4 bases, the J end by 2 bases, with 18 bases between. The CDR3 is made up of 16 amino acids. The germline CDR1 and CDR2 sequences are SGHRS and YFSETQ. CDR3 in amino acids: CASSTDPTPTNTEAFF. The CDR3 DNA reads as TGCGCCAGCAGCACCGATCCCACTCCGACTAACACTGAAGCTTTCTTT.